This TCR beta chain was recorded in a study of shared clonotypes between healthy human individuals. Study details: Researchers assigned three CD4 naive, three CD4 memory, two CD8 naive and one CD8 memory plate to each donor.

The study, taken as a whole, reports: It was the non-shared clonotypes that had lower generation probabilities than clonotypes shared by all four donors.

V lost 5 bases, J lost 5 bases, and 13 bases lay in between. The V gene's germline CDR1 is MNHEY and CDR2 SVGAGI. This CDR3 is built from 13 residues. Generated by immunoSEQ multiplex PCR, the TCRdb table keeps only in-frame clones and is missing some. This table has some 2,500,000 clones, less than 95% appearing once. Concerning this clone: Antigen: not known.

The chain uses TRBV6-5 and TRBJ2-7, with TRBD2 as a possible D gene (5 bases). Sequenced: naive CD4+ T cells from PBMCs. Documented subset: CD45RA+ positively selected. The TCR originated in a man younger than 35 in good health. Some clones in this sample may be carry-over from other donors' samples. The CDR3 loop is CASSPGFRHEQYF. CDR3 coding DNA: TGTGCCAGCAGTCCGGGGTTCCGCCACGAGCAGTACTTC.